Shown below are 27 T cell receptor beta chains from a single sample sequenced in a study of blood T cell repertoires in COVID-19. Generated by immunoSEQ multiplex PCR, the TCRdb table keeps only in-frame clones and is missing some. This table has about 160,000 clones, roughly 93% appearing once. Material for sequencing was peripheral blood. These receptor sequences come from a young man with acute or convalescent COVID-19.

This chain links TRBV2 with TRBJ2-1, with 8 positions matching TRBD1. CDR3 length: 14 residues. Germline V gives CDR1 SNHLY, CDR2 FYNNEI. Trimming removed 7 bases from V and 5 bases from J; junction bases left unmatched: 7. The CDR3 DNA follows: TGTGCCAGCAAGGGACAGGCCGCCGACAATGAGCAGTTCTTC. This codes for CASKGQAADNEQFF.

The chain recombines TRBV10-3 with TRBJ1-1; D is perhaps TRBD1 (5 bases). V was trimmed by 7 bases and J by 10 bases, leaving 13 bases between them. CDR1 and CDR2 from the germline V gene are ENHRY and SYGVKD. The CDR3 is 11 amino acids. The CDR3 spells CAITSQGVAFF. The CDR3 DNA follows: TGTGCCATCACGAGTCAGGGTGTAGCTTTCTTT.

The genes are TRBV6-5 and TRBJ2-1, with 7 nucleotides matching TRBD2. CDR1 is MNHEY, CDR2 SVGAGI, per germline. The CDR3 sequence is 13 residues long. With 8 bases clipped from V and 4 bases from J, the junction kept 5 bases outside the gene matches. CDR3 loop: CASRSGAYNEQFF. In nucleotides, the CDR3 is TGTGCCAGCCGAAGCGGGGCGTACAATGAGCAGTTCTTC.

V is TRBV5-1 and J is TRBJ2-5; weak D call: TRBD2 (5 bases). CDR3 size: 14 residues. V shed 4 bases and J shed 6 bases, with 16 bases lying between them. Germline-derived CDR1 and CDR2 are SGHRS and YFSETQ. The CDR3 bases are TGCGCCAGCAGCCTCGGAGGTAGCGTTCAGACCCAGTACTTC. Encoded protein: CASSLGGSVQTQYF.

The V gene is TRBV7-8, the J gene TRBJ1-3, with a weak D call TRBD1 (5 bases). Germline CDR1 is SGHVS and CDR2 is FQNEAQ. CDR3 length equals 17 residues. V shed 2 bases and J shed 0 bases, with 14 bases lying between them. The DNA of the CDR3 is TGTGCCAGCAGCTTAAGGTTGCAGGGTAGCTCTGGAAACACCATATATTTT. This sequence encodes CASSLRLQGSSGNTIYF.

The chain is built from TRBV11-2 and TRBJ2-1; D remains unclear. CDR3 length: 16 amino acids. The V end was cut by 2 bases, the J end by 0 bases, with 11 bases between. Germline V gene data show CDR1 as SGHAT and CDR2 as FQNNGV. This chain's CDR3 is CASSLSLSNSYNEQFF. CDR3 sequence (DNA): TGTGCCAGCAGCTTAAGCCTATCGAACTCCTACAATGAGCAGTTCTTC.

The CDR3 sequence is CASKPSGSSETQYF. The DNA for the CDR3 is TGTGCCAGTAAGCCTAGCGGGAGTAGTGAGACCCAGTACTTC. The V gene is TRBV19, the J gene TRBJ2-5, with 10 bases aligning to TRBD2. CDR1 is LNHDA, CDR2 SQIVND, per germline (reference sequence). J lost 5 bases, V lost 7 bases, and 7 bases had no gene match. The CDR3 is 14 amino acids. The full variable domain, with the rest looked up from reference TRBV19 and TRBJ2-5, is DGGITQSPKYLFRKEGQNVTLSCEQNLNHDAMYWYRQDPGQGLRLIYYSQIVNDFQKGDIAEGYSVSREKKESFPLTVTSAQKNPTAFYLCASKPSGSSETQYFGPGTRLLVL.

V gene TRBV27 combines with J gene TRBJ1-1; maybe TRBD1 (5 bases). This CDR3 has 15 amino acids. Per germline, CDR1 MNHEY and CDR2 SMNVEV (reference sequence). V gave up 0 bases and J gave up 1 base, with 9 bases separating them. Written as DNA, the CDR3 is TGTGCCAGCAGTTTATCGACAGTCTGGAACACTGAAGCTTTCTTT. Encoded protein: CASSLSTVWNTEAFF.

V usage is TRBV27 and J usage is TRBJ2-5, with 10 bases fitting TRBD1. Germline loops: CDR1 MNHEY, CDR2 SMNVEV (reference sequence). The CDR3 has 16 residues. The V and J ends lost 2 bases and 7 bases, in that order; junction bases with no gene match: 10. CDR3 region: CASSLQSGTGAGTQYF. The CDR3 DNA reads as TGTGCCAGCAGTTTACAATCCGGGACAGGGGCAGGGACCCAGTACTTC.

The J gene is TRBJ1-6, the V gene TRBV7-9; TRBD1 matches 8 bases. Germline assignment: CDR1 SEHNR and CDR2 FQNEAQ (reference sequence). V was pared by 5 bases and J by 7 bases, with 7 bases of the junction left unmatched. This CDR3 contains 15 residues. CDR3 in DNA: TGTGCCAGCAGCCTTCGACAGGGGACGAATTCACCCCTCCACTTT. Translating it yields CASSLRQGTNSPLHF.

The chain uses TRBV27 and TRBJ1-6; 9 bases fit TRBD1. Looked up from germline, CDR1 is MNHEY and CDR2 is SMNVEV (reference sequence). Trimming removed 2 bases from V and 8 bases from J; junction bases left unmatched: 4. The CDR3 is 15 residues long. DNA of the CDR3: TGTGCCAGCAGTTTAATAGGGACAGGGTATTCACCCCTCCACTTT. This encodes CASSLIGTGYSPLHF.

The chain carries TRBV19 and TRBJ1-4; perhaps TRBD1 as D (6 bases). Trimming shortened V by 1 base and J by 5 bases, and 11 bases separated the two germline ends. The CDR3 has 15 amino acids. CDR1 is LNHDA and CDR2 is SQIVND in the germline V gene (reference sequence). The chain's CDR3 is CASSIGTQGNEKLFF. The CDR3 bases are TGTGCCAGTAGTATAGGAACGCAGGGGAATGAAAAACTGTTTTTT.

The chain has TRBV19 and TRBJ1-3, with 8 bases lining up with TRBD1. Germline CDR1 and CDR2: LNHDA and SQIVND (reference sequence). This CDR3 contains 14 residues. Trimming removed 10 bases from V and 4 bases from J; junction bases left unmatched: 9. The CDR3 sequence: CATQQGGLGNTIYF. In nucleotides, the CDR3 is TGTGCCACTCAACAGGGGGGATTGGGAAACACCATATATTTT.

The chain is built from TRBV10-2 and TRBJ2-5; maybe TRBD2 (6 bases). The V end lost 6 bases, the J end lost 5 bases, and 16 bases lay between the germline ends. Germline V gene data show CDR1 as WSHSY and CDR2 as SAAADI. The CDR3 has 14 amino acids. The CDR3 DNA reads TGCGCCAGCAGGGGGGTTACTAGCCCCGAGACCCAGTACTTC. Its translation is CASRGVTSPETQYF.

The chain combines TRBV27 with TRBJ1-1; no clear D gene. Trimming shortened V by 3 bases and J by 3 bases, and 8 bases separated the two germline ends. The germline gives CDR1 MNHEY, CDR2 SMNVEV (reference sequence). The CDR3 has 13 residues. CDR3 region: CASSFGRHTEAFF. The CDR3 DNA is TGTGCCAGCAGTTTCGGCAGGCACACTGAAGCTTTCTTT.

The CDR3 sequence: CASSLLSGHRGEQYF. As DNA, the CDR3 is TGTGCCAGCAGCCTCCTTAGCGGGCACCGGGGCGAGCAGTACTTC. This chain joins TRBV5-8 and TRBJ2-7; 7 nucleotides agree with TRBD2. With 4 bases clipped from V and 6 bases from J, the junction kept 13 bases outside the gene matches. The length of the CDR3 is 15 residues. Per germline, CDR1 SGHTS and CDR2 YDEGEE. The whole variable domain, filled in from reference TRBV5-8 and TRBJ2-7, reads EAGVTQSPTHLIKTRGQQATLRCSPISGHTSVYWYQQALGLGLQFLLWYDEGEERNRGNFPPRFSGRQFPNYSSELNVNALELEDSALYLCASSLLSGHRGEQYFGPGTRLTVT.

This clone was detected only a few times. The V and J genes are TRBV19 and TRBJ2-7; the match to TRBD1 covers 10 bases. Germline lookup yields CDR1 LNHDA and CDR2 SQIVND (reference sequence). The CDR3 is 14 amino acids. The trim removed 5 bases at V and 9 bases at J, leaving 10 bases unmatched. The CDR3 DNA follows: TGTGCCAGTAGTTTGCCCGGGACAGGGGTTTCGCAGTACTTC. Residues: CASSLPGTGVSQYF.

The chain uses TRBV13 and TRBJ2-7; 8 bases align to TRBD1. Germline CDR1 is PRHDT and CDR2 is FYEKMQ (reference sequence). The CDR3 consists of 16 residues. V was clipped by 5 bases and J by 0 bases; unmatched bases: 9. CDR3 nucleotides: TGTGCCAGCAGCGAAAGACTGGGACAGGTCTCCTACGAGCAGTACTTC. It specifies CASSERLGQVSYEQYF.

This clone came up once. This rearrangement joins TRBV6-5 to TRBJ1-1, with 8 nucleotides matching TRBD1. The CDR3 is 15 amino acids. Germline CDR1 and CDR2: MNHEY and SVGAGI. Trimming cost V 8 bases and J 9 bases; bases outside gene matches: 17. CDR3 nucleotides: TGTGCCAGCGGGGGGGCGAAAGGGACAGGAGTTAAAGCTTTCTTT. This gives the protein CASGGAKGTGVKAFF.

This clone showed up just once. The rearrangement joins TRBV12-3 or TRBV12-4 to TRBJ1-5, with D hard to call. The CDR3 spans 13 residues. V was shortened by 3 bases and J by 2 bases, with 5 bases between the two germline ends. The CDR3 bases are TGTGCCAGCAGTTTCGGTGGCAATCAGCCCCAGCATTTT. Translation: CASSFGGNQPQHF.

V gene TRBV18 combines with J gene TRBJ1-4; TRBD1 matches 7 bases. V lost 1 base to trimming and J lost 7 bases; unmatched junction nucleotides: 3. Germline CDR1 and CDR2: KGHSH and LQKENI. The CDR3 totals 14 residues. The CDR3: CASSPRQGREKLFF. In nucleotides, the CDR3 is TGTGCCAGCTCACCACGACAGGGCCGTGAAAAACTGTTTTTT.

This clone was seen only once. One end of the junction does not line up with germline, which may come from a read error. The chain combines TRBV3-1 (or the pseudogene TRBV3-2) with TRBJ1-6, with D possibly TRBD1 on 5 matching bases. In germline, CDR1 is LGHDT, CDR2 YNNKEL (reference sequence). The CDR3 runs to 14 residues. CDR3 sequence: CAGSQGRASSPLHF. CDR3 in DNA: TGTGCCGGCAGCCAAGGCAGGGCGTCTTCACCCCTCCACTTT.

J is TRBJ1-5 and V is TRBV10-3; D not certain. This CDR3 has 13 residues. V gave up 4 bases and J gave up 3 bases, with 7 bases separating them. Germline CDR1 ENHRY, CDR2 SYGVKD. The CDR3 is CAISVTDNQPQHF. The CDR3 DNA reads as TGTGCCATCAGTGTTACAGACAATCAGCCCCAGCATTTT.

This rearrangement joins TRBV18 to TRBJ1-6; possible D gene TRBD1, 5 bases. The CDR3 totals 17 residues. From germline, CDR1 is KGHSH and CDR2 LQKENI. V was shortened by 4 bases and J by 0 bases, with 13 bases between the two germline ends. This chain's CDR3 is CASSQDSSFSYNSPLHF. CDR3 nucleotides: TGTGCCAGCTCACAAGACAGTAGCTTCTCCTATAATTCACCCCTCCACTTT.

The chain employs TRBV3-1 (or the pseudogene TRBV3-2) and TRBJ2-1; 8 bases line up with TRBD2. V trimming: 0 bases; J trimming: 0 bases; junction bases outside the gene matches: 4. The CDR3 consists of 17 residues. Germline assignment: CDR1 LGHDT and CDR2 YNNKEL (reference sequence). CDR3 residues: CASSQDLSGSSYNEQFF. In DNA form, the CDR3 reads TGTGCCAGCAGCCAAGATCTAAGCGGGAGCTCCTACAATGAGCAGTTCTTC.

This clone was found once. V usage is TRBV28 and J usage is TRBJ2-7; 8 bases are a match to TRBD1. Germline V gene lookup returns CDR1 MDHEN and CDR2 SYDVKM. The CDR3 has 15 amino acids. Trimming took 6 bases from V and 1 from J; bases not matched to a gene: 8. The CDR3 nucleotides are TGTGCCAGCAGCCAAGACAGGGGACTTTCCTACGAGCAGTACTTC. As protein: CASSQDRGLSYEQYF. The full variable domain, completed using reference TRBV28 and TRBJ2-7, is DVKVTQSSRYLVKRTGEKVFLECVQDMDHENMFWYRQDPGLGLRLIYFSYDVKMKEKGDIPEGYSVSREKKERFSLILESASTNQTSMYLCASSQDRGLSYEQYFGPGTRLTVT.

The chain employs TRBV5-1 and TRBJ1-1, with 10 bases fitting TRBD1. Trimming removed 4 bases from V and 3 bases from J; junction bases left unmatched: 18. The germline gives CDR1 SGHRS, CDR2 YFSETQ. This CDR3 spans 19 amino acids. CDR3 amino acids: CASSLVGTGVQGGDTEAFF. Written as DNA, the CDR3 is TGCGCCAGCAGCCTGGTCGGGACAGGGGTCCAAGGGGGAGACACTGAAGCTTTCTTT. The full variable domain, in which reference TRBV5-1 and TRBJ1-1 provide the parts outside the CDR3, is KAGVTQTPRYLIKTRGQQVTLSCSPISGHRSVSWYQQTPGQGLQFLFEYFSETQRNKGNFPGRFSGRQFSNSRSEMNVSTLELGDSALYLCASSLVGTGVQGGDTEAFFGQGTRLTVV.